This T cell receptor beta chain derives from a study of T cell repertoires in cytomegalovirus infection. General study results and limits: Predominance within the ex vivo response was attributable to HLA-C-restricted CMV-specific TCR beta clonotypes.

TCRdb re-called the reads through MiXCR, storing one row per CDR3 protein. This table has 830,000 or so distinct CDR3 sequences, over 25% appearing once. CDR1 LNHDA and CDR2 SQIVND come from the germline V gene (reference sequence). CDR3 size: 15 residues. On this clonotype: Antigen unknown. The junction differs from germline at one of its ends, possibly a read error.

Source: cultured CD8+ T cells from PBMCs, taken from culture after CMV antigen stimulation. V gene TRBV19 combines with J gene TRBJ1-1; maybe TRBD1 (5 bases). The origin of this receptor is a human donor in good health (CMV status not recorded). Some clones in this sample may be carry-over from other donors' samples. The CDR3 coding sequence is TGTACCAGTAGTATCTCTCAGGGAAGTGGCACTGAAGCTTTCTTT. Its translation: CTSSISQGSGTEAFF.